These 22 T cell receptor beta chains came from one sample sequenced in a study of T cell responses to AZD1222 COVID-19 vaccine. The assay was immunoSEQ multiplex PCR, and TCRdb's table has in-frame clones only and misses some. The repertoire includes about 150,000 clones, 88% of them detected once, and 3% to 4% sits in the top ten. The sample was peripheral blood, taken on day 0 of MenACWY control vaccination. These receptors were taken from an adult in good health.

This sequence joins TRBV28 and TRBJ1-1; tentative D call: TRBD1 (6 bases). The CDR3 spans 12 residues. Trimming shortened V by 7 bases and J by 4 bases, and 10 bases separated the two germline ends. The germline V gene encodes CDR1 MDHEN and CDR2 SYDVKM. CDR3 nucleotide sequence: TGTGCCAGCACCACAGGGAGCACTGAAGCTTTCTTT. It yields the protein CASTTGSTEAFF.

In the case of this clone: Other DNA sequences in the same sample also yield this CDR3. The chain joins TRBV7-3 to TRBJ1-1, with D perhaps matching TRBD1 (5 bases). The CDR3 sequence is 13 residues long. Germline CDR1 is SGHTA and CDR2 is FQGTGA. With 3 bases removed from V and 3 bases from J, the gap between germline ends came to 8 bases. The CDR3 here is CASSLRGDTEAFF. In nucleotides, the CDR3 is TGTGCCAGCAGCTTGCGGGGGGACACTGAAGCTTTCTTT.

The table lists this clone with a few counts. The rearrangement joins TRBV11-3 to TRBJ1-3, with TRBD1 matching over 9 bases. J gave up 0 bases and V 1 base, and 7 bases lay outside the gene matches. The germline CDR1 and CDR2 sequences are SGHNT and YENEEA. This CDR3 is built from 18 residues. CDR3 sequence reads: CASSLGDRVLPSGNTIYF. CDR3 in DNA: TGTGCCAGCAGCTTAGGGGACAGGGTTCTCCCCTCTGGAAACACCATATATTTT.

This chain connects TRBV14 to TRBJ1-1, with 9 bases that match TRBD1. The CDR3 spans 14 residues. Germline trimming cut 4 bases from V and 7 bases from J; bases unmatched to any gene: 7. CDR1 SGHDN and CDR2 FVKESK come from the germline V gene. CDR3 sequence (DNA): TGTGCCAGCAGCCCCCACAGGGGGCAAGGTGAAGCTTTCTTT. Translating gives CASSPHRGQGEAFF.

V gene TRBV6-2 or TRBV6-3 combines with J gene TRBJ2-5, with 8 bases that match TRBD1. The V gene's germline CDR1 is MNHEY and CDR2 SVGEGT. This CDR3 region has 17 residues. The ends lost 2 bases at V and 0 bases at J; junction bases unmatched: 8. The CDR3 here is CASSYKRTGGDQETQYF. The CDR3 DNA follows: TGTGCCAGCAGTTACAAAAGAACAGGGGGAGACCAAGAGACCCAGTACTTC.

The gene calls are TRBV4-1 and TRBJ1-2; 7 positions agree with TRBD1. Trimming at V came to 0 bases and at J to 4 bases, leaving 11 bases not matched to a gene. In germline, CDR1 is MGHRA, CDR2 YSYEKL. The CDR3 consists of 17 residues. The CDR3 loop is CASSQDQRGRDSYGYTF. The CDR3, as DNA: TGCGCCAGCAGCCAAGATCAAAGGGGGCGGGACTCCTATGGCTACACCTTC.

V and J are TRBV28 and TRBJ2-7; the D gene is possibly TRBD2 (5 bases). There are 15 residues in the CDR3. Trimming left V 1 base short and J 2 bases short, with 12 bases between. Germline values: CDR1 MDHEN, CDR2 SYDVKM. In DNA, the CDR3 is TGTGCCAGCAGTTTATTTTCCGGGAAACCCTACGAGCAGTACTTC. It encodes CASSLFSGKPYEQYF.

This rearrangement joins TRBV30 to TRBJ2-7; possibly TRBD1 for D (6 bases). Germline assignment: CDR1 GTSNPN and CDR2 SVGIG (reference sequence). CDR3 length equals 15 residues. Trimming took off 8 bases at V and 4 bases at J, with 24 bases between the two ends. The CDR3: CASYMTGRNGYEQYF. The CDR3 coding sequence is TGTGCCAGTTACATGACAGGTCGTAATGGGTACGAGCAGTACTTC.

The rearrangement joins TRBV6-5 to TRBJ2-7; D possibly uses TRBD1 or TRBD2 (6 bases each). Per germline, CDR1 MNHEY and CDR2 SVGAGI. Trimming left V 0 bases short and J 11 bases short, with 14 bases between. The CDR3 covers 13 residues. The CDR3 DNA reads as TGTGCCAGCAGTTACTCGAGGGGGGCTTCGGAGTACTTC. This sequence encodes CASSYSRGASEYF.

Only one count was recorded for this clone. This rearrangement joins TRBV28 to TRBJ1-5; TRBD1 matches 7 bases. The trim removed 4 bases at V and 6 bases at J, leaving 9 bases unmatched. The CDR3 totals 15 residues. CDR1 and CDR2 (germline): MDHEN, SYDVKM. CDR3 in amino acids: CASSSYAGQPQPQHF. DNA of the CDR3: TGTGCCAGCAGTTCCTACGCGGGACAGCCTCAGCCCCAGCATTTT.

The chain employs TRBV3-1 (or the pseudogene TRBV3-2) and TRBJ2-5; 9 bases match TRBD2. Trimming cost V 2 bases and J 2 bases; bases outside gene matches: 12. The CDR3 is 18 residues long. Germline-derived CDR1 and CDR2 are LGHDT and YNNKEL (reference sequence). The CDR3, as DNA: TGTGCCAGCAGCCAAAGAGGCTCTAGCGGGGTCTATCAAGAGACCCAGTACTTC. Translated, it gives CASSQRGSSGVYQETQYF.

The chain carries TRBV7-2 and TRBJ1-4; D may be TRBD1 (6 bases). V dropped 5 bases and J dropped 5 bases, with 12 bases sitting between them. The CDR3 contains 14 residues. CDR1 SGHTA and CDR2 FQGNSA come from the germline V gene. The CDR3 nucleotides read TGTGCCAGCAGCCCGGGACACGGGAATGAAAAACTGTTTTTT. Protein sequence: CASSPGHGNEKLFF.

This chain connects TRBV30 to TRBJ1-2, with D perhaps matching TRBD1 (5 bases). CDR3 length equals 11 residues. Germline V lookup: CDR1 GTSNPN, CDR2 SVGIG (reference sequence). V was pared by 5 bases and J by 4 bases, with 8 bases between. The chain's CDR3 is CAWGTSYGYTF. The DNA of the CDR3 is TGTGCCTGGGGGACTTCCTATGGCTACACCTTC. Complete variable domain (other parts from reference TRBV30 and TRBJ1-2): SQTIHQWPATLVQPVGSPLSLECTVEGTSNPNLYWYRQAAGRGLQLLFYSVGIGQISSEVPQNLSASRPQDRQFILSSKKLLLSDSGFYLCAWGTSYGYTFGSGTRLTVV.

The table lists this clone with a few counts. The chain carries TRBV5-5 and TRBJ2-7; D unresolved. The CDR3 has 14 residues. CDR1 and CDR2 (germline): SGHKS, YYEKEE (reference sequence). V lost 0 bases and J lost 0, with 7 bases in between. The CDR3 region has the DNA TGTGCCAGCAGCTTGGTTTCAGCCTCCTACGAGCAGTACTTC. Its translation is CASSLVSASYEQYF.

This chain uses TRBV9 with TRBJ2-5; a weak D match, TRBD1 (5 bases). This CDR3 region has 13 residues. CDR1 and CDR2 from the germline V gene are SGDLS and YYNGEE. The V end was cut by 4 bases, the J end by 1 base, with 8 bases between. CDR3 sequence (DNA): TGTGCCAGCAGCCCGACAGCCCAAGAGACCCAGTACTTC. Its protein is CASSPTAQETQYF. The full variable domain, completed using reference TRBV9 and TRBJ2-5, is DSGVTQTPKHLITATGQRVTLRCSPRSGDLSVYWYQQSLDQGLQFLIQYYNGEERAKGNILERFSAQQFPDLHSELNLSSLELGDSALYFCASSPTAQETQYFGPGTRLLVL.

This clone has only one observation. The V gene is TRBV7-3, the J gene TRBJ2-5, with unresolved D. Per germline, CDR1 SGHTA and CDR2 FQGTGA. Trimming cost V 0 bases and J 4 bases, with 6 bases left between them. CDR3 length: 13 amino acids. In DNA form, the CDR3 reads TGTGCCAGCAGCTTAACGGGTGGAGAGACCCAGTACTTC. Translated: CASSLTGGETQYF.

J is TRBJ1-2 and V is TRBV6-4; TRBD1 agrees at 12 bases. The trim removed 6 bases at V and 6 bases at J, leaving 8 bases unmatched. Germline CDR1 and CDR2: MRHNA and SNTAGT. The length of the CDR3 is 15 residues. The CDR3 sequence: CASSPGTGGNNGYTF. CDR3 in DNA: TGTGCCAGCAGCCCCGGGACAGGGGGCAATAATGGCTACACCTTC.

This chain joins TRBV7-9 and TRBJ1-5, with 10 nucleotides matching TRBD1. The CDR3 extends over 16 amino acids. Germline V gene data show CDR1 as SEHNR and CDR2 as FQNEAQ (reference sequence). Trimming took 5 bases from V and 4 from J; bases not matched to a gene: 8. The CDR3 loop is CASSPGWTGGNQPQHF. In DNA, the CDR3 is TGTGCCAGCAGCCCAGGCTGGACAGGGGGAAATCAGCCCCAGCATTTT.

This clone was counted a single time. The rearrangement links TRBV11-3 to TRBJ2-1, with 9 bases lining up with TRBD2. V was pared by 5 bases and J by 2 bases, with 10 bases of the junction left unmatched. Germline lookup yields CDR1 SGHNT and CDR2 YENEEA. This CDR3 has 17 residues. DNA for the CDR3: TGTGCCAGCAGCCGCCGACTAGCGGACAATGCCTACAATGAGCAGTTCTTC. Translated, it gives CASSRRLADNAYNEQFF.

This sequence joins TRBV19 and TRBJ1-2; D ambiguous. The CDR3 sequence is 13 residues long. CDR1 and CDR2 (germline): LNHDA, SQIVND (reference sequence). V lost 3 bases, J lost 3 bases, and 8 bases lay in between. The CDR3 region has the DNA TGTGCCAGTAGTATCCTTAGGCACTATGGCTACACCTTC. It encodes CASSILRHYGYTF.

This chain uses TRBV7-2 with TRBJ2-2; no definite D call. Germline-derived CDR1 and CDR2 are SGHTA and FQGNSA. CDR3 length equals 14 residues. The germline V and J ends were trimmed by 5 bases and 2 bases, with 9 bases remaining between them. CDR3 sequence (DNA): TGTGCCAGCAGCCCCAGCCCAAACACCGGGGAGCTGTTTTTT. It codes for CASSPSPNTGELFF.

The chain has TRBV30 and TRBJ1-3; possibly TRBD1 for D (5 bases). The germline V gene encodes CDR1 GTSNPN and CDR2 SVGIG (reference sequence). Deletions cut 1 base from V and 0 bases from J, with 22 bases between. The CDR3 runs to 19 residues. In DNA form, the CDR3 reads TGTGCCTGGAGTGCGGTTCAGGGAGACCCTATCGTCTCTGGAAACACCATATATTTT. Translation gives CAWSAVQGDPIVSGNTIYF.